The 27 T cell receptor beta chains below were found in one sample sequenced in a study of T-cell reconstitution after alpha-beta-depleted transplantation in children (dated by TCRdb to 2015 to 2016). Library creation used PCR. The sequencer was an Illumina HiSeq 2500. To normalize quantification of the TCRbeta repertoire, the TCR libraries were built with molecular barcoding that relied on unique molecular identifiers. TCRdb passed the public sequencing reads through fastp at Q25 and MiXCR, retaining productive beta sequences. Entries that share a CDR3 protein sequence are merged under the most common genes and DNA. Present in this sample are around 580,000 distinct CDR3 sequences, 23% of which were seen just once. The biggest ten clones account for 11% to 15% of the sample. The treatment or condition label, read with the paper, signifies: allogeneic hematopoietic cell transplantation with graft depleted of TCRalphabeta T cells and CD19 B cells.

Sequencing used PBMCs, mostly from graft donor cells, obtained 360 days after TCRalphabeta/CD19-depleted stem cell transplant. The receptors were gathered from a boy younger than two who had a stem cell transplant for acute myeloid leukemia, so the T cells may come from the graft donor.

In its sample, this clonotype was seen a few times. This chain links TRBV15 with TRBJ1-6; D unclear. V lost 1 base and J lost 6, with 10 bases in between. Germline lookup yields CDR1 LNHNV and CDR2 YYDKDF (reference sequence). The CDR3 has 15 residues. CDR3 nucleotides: TGTGCCACCAGCAGAGGACAACCCGGTAATTCACCCCTCCACTTT. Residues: CATSRGQPGNSPLHF.

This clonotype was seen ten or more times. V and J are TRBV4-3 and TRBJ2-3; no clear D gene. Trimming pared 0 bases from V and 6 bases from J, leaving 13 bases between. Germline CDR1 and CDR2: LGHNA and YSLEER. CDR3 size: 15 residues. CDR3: CASSQDLDPMDTQYF. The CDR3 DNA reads TGCGCCAGCAGCCAAGATCTTGACCCAATGGATACGCAGTATTTT.

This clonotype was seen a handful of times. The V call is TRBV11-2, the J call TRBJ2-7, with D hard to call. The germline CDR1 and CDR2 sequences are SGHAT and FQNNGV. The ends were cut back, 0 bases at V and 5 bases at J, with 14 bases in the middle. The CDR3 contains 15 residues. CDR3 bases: TGTGCCAGCAGCTTAGATCGAGGCCCGACCCACGAGCAGTACTTC. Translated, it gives CASSLDRGPTHEQYF.

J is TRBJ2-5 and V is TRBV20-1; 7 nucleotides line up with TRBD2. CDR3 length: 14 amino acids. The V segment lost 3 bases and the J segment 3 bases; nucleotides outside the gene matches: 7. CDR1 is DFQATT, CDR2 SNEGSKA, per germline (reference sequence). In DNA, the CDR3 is TGCAGTGCTAGTCCGGGCGGGGGTAAAGAGACCCAGTACTTC. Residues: CSASPGGGKETQYF.

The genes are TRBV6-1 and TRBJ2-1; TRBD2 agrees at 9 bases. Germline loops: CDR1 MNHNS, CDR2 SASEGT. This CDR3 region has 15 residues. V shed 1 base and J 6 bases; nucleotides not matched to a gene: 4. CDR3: CASSEEGLASNEQFF. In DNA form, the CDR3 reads TGTGCCAGCAGTGAAGAGGGACTAGCCTCCAATGAGCAGTTCTTC.

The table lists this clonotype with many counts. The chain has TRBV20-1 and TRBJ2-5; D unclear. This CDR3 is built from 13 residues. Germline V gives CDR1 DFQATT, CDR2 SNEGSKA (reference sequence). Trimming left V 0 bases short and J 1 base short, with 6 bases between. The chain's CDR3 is CSARDVIQETQYF. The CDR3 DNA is TGCAGTGCTAGAGACGTCATCCAAGAGACCCAGTACTTC.

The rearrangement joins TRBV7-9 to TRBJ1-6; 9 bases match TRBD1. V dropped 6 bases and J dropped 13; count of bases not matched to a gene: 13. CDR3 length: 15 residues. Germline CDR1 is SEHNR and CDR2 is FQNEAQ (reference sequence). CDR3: CASSLFGTGQEPLHF. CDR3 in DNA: TGTGCCAGCAGTTTGTTCGGGACAGGGCAGGAGCCCCTCCACTTT.

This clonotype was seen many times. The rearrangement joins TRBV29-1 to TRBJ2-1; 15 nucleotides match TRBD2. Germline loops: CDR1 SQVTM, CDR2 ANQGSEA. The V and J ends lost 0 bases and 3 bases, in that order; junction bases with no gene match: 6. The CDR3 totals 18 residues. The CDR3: CSVEEVGGLAGGYNEQFF. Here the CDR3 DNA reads TGCAGCGTTGAAGAGGTTGGGGGACTAGCGGGGGGCTACAATGAGCAGTTCTTC.

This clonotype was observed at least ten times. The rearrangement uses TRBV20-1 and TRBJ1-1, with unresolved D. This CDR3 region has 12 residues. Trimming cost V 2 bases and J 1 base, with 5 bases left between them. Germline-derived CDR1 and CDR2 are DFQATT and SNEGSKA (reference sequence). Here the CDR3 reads CSARKRNTEAFF. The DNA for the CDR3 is TGCAGTGCTAGAAAGCGGAACACTGAAGCTTTCTTT.

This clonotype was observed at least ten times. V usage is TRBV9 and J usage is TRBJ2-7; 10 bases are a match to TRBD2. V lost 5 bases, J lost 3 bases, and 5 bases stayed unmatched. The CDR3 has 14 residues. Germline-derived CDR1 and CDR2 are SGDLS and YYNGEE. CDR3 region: CASSLAGELYEQYF. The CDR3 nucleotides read TGTGCCAGCAGTCTAGCGGGGGAACTCTACGAGCAGTACTTC.

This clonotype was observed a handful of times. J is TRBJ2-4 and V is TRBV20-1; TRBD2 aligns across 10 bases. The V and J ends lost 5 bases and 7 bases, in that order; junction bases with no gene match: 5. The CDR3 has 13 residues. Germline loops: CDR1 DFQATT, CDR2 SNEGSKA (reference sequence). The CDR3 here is CSAPVSGGNIQYF. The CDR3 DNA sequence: TGCAGTGCTCCAGTTAGCGGGGGGAACATTCAGTACTTC.

CDR3 nucleotides: TGCAGTGCTAGAGATCCCACGGGGCAGCGCTCCTACAATGAGCAGTTCTTC. Protein product: CSARDPTGQRSYNEQFF. J is TRBJ2-1 and V is TRBV20-1; tentatively, D is TRBD1 or TRBD2 (5 bases each). V lost 0 bases and J lost 0, with 15 bases in between. Germline lookup yields CDR1 DFQATT and CDR2 SNEGSKA (reference sequence). The CDR3 runs to 17 residues.

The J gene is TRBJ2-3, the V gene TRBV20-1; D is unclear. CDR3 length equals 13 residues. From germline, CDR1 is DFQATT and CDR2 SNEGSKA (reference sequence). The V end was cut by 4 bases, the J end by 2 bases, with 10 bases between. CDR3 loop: CSATPFPTDTQYF. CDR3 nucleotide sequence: TGCAGTGCTACTCCCTTCCCCACAGATACGCAGTATTTT.

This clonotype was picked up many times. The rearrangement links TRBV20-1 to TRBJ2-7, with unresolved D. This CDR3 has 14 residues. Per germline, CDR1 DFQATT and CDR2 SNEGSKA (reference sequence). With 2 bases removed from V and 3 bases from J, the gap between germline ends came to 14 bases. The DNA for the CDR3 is TGCAGTGCTAGAAGCACCCCCCCTCTCTACGAGCAGTACTTC. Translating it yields CSARSTPPLYEQYF.

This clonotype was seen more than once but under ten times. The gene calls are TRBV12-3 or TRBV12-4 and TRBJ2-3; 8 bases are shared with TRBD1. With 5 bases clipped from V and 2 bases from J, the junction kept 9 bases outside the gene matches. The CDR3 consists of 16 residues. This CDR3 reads CASSTTGTGHTDTQYF. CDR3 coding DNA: TGTGCCAGCAGTACTACCGGGACAGGCCACACAGATACGCAGTATTTT.

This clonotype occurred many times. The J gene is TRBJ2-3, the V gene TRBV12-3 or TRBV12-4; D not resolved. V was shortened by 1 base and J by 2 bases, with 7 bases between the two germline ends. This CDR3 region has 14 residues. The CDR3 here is CASSLEAHTDTQYF. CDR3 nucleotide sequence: TGTGCCAGCAGTTTAGAAGCGCACACAGATACGCAGTATTTT.

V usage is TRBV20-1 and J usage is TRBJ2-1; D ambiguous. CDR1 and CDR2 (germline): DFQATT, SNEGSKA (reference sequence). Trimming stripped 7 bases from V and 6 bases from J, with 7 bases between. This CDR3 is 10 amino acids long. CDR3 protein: CSVIGNEQFF. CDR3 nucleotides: TGCAGTGTTATAGGCAATGAGCAGTTCTTC.

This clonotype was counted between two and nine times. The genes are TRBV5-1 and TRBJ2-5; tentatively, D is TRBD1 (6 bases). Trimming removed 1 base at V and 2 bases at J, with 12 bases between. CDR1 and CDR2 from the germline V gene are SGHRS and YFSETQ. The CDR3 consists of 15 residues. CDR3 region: CASSLTWGQQETQYF. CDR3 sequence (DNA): TGCGCCAGCAGCTTGACATGGGGGCAGCAAGAGACCCAGTACTTC. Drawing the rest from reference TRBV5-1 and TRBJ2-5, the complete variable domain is KAGVTQTPRYLIKTRGQQVTLSCSPISGHRSVSWYQQTPGQGLQFLFEYFSETQRNKGNFPGRFSGRQFSNSRSEMNVSTLELGDSALYLCASSLTWGQQETQYFGPGTRLLVL.

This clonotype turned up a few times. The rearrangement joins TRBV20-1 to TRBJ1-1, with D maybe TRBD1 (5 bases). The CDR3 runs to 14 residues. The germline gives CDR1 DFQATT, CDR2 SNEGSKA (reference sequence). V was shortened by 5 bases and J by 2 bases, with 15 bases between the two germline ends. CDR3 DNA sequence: TGCAGTGCTCGTCGTACGGGGGTAAACACTGAAGCTTTCTTT. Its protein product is CSARRTGVNTEAFF.

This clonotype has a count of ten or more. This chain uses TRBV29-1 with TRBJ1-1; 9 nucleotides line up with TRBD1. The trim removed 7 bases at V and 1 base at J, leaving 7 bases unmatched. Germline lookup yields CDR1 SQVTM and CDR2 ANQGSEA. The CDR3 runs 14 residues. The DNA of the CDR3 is TGCAGCGCCGAACAGGGGGCGAGGAACACTGAAGCTTTCTTT. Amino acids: CSAEQGARNTEAFF.

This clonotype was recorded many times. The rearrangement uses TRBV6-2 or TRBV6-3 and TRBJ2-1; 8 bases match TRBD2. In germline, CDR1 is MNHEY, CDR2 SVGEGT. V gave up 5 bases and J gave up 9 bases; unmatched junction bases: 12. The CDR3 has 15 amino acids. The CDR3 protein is CASSQYGGAEGEQFF. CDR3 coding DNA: TGTGCCAGCAGTCAATACGGGGGGGCCGAGGGTGAGCAGTTCTTC.

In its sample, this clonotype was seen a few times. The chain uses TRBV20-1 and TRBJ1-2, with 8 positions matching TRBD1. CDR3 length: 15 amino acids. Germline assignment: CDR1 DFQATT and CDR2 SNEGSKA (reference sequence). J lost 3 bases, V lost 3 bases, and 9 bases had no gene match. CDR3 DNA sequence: TGCAGTGCTAGCGAACCGGGACAGGCCCACTATGGCTACACCTTC. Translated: CSASEPGQAHYGYTF.

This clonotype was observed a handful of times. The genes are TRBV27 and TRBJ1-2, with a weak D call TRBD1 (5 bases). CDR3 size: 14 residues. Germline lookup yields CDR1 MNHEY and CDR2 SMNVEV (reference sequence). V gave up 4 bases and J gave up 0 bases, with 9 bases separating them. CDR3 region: CASSSRDSNYGYTF. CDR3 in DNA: TGTGCCAGCAGTTCCAGGGATTCTAACTATGGCTACACCTTC.

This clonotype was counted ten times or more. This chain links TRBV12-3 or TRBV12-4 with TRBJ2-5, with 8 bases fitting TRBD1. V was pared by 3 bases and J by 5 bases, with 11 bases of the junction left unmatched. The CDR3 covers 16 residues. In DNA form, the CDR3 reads TGTGCCAGCAGTTTCGGGGACAGGATTCACTCGGAGACCCAGTACTTC. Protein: CASSFGDRIHSETQYF.

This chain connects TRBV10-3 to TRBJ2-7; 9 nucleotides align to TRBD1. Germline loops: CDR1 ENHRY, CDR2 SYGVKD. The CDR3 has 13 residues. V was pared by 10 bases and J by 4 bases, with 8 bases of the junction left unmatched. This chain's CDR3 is CATSVDRGYEQYF. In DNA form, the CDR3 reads TGTGCCACCTCTGTGGACAGGGGTTACGAGCAGTACTTC.

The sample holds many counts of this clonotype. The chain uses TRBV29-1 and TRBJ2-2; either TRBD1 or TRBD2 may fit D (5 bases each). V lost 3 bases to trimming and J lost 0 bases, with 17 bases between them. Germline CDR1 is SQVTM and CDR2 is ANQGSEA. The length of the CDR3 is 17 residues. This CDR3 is CSVERDDLHTNTGELFF. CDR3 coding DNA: TGCAGCGTTGAGAGGGACGACCTCCATACGAACACCGGGGAGCTGTTTTTT.

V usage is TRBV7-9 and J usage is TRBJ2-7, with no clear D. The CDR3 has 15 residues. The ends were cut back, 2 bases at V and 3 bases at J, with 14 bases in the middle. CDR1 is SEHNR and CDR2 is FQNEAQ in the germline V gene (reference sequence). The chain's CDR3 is CASSLSGGTLYEQYF. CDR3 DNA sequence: TGTGCCAGCAGCTTATCCGGCGGAACCCTCTACGAGCAGTACTTC.